Below, one TCR beta chain is given with its context. Its antigen is not identified. The sample originates from a study of T-cell memory formation after mild COVID-19. The authors produced TCR alpha and TCR beta cDNA libraries with sample barcodes and UMIs by 5'RACE using constant-segment primers. TCRdb ran MiXCR on the 5' RACE reads and lists one entry per CDR3 protein. The sample lists about 150,000 distinct CDR3 sequences, 15% to 20% occurring once. V lost 3 bases, J lost 10 bases, and 26 bases lay in between. This CDR3 is built from 17 residues. Germline V gene sequence: CDR1 LGHNA, CDR2 YSLEER. Study findings and constraints: Clones that shrank (day 15 to 85) were balanced CD4/CD8, whereas later expanders leaned CD4+.

The receptor comes from an adult woman who had mild COVID-19 (a few samples of this study predate the infection). Cell type and time point are not known. The sample consisted of PBMCs or a T cell subset sorted from them (not recorded which). The chain links TRBV4-3 to TRBJ2-3; D remains unclear. The CDR3 reads CASSQRNPSLYALAQYF. DNA for the CDR3: TGCGCCAGCAGCCAGAGAAACCCATCTCTATACGCTCTAGCGCAGTATTTT.